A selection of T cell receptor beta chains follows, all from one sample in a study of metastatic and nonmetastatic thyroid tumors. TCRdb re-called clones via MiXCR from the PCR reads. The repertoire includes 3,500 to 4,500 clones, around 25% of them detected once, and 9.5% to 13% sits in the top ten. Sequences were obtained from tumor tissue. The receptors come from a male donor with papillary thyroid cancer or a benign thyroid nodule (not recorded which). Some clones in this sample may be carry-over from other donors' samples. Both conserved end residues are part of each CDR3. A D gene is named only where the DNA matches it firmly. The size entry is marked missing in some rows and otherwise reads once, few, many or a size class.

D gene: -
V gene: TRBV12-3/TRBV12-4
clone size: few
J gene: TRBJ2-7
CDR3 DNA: TGTGCCAGCAGTCTCTCCCCCCCCAGGGCACACGAGCAGTACTTC
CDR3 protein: CASSLSPPRAHEQYF

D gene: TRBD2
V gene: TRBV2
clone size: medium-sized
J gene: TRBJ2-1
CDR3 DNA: TGTGCCAGCACCCTGACTAGCGGGGCGAACAATGAGCAGTTCTTC
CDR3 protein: CASTLTSGANNEQFF

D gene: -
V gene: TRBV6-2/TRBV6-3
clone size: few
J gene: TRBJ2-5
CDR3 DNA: TGTGCCAGCAGTTACAGCCACAGGGTGATCGGAGAGACCCAGTACTTC
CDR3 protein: CASSYSHRVIGETQYF

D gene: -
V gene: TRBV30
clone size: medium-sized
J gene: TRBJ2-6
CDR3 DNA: TGTGCCTGGGGAAGGGGAGCCGGGGCCAACGTCCTGACTTTC
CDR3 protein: CAWGRGAGANVLTF

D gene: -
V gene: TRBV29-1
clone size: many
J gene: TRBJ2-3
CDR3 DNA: TGCAGCGTTGGTTCTGGCACAGATACGCAGTATTTT
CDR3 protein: CSVGSGTDTQYF

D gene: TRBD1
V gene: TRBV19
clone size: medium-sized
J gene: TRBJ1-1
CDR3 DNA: TGTGCCAGTAGTACGGGACAGAGGAACACTGAAGCTTTCTTT
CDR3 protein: CASSTGQRNTEAFF

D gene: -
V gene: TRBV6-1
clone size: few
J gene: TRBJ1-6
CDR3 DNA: TGTGCCAGCACTCAGGACGGTGATAATTCACCCCTCCACTTT
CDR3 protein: CASTQDGDNSPLHF

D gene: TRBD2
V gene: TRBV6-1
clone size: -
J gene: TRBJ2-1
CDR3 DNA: TGTGCCAGCAGTCCAGTAGCGGGAGGAATCTACAATGAGCAGTTCTTC
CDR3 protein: CASSPVAGGIYNEQFF

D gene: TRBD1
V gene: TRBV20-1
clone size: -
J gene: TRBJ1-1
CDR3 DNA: TGCAGTGCTAGACAGGCAGGGGGGATGAACACTGAAGCTTTCTTT
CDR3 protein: CSARQAGGMNTEAFF

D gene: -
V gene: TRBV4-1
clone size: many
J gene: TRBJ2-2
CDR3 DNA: TGCGCCAGCAGCCAAGATTCCGCGTACACCGGGGAGCTGTTTTTT
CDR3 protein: CASSQDSAYTGELFF

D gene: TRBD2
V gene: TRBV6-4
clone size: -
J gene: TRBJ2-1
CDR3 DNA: TGTGCCACCCGGGGACTAGCGGGGGGGCAAGGTGAGCAGTTCTTC
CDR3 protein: CATRGLAGGQGEQFF

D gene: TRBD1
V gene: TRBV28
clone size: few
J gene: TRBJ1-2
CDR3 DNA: TGTGCCAGCAGTTTTGGACAGGGATTCTATGGCTACACCTTC
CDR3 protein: CASSFGQGFYGYTF

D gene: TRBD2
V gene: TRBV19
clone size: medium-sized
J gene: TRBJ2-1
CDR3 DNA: TGTGCCAGTAGTACGCGGACTAGCGGGAGCAATGAGCAGTTCTTC
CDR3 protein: CASSTRTSGSNEQFF

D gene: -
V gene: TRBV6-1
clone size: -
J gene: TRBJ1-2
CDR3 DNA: TGTGCCAGCAGTGAGTGGTCCTATGGCTACACCTTC
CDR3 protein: CASSEWSYGYTF

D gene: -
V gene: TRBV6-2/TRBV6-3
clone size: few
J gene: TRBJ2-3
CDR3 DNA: TGTGCCAGCAGTTACGGGGGACACCAGGATACGCAGTATTTT
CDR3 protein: CASSYGGHQDTQYF

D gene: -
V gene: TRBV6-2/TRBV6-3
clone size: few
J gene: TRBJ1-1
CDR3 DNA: TGTGCCAGCTTAGGGTGGAACACTGAAGCTTTCTTT
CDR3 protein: CASLGWNTEAFF

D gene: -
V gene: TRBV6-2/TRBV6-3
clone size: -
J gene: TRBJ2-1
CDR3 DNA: TGTGCCAGCAATAGATTTGGGGGGGCCAATGAGCAGTTCTTC
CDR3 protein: CASNRFGGANEQFF

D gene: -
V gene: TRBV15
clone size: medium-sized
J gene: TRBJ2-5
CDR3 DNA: TGTGCCACCAGCAGTCCTTCAGGGGGGAAAGAGACCCAGTACTTC
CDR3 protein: CATSSPSGGKETQYF

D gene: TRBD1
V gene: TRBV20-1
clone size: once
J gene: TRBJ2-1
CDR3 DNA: TGCAGTGCTAGTCGGACAGGGGCCTACAATGAGCAGTTCTTC
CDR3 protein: CSASRTGAYNEQFF

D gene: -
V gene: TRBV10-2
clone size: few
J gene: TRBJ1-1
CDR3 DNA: TGCGCCAGCAAGAATACCGGGGTTACTGAAGCTTTCTTT
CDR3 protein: CASKNTGVTEAFF

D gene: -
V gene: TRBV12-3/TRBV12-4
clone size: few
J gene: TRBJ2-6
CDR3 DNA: TGTGCCAGCAGTTTACTCCGGGCTAGTGGGGCAAACGTCCTGACTTTC
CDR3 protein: CASSLLRASGANVLTF

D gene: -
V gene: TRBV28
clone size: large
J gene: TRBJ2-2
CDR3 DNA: TGTGCCAGCAGTTCCTTGACCGGGGAGCTGTTTTTT
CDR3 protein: CASSSLTGELFF

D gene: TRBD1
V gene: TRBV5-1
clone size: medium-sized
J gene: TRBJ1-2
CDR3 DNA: TGCGCCAGCAGCTTGGGGGGACAGACTTACTATGGCTACACCTTC
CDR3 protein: CASSLGGQTYYGYTF

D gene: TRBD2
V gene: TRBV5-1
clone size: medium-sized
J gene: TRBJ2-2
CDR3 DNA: TGCGCCGGCACATCCGGGGGGGGGCGGATCGCCGGGGAGCTGTTTTTT
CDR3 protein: CAGTSGGGRIAGELFF

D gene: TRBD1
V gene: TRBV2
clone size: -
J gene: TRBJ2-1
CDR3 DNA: TGTGTCATCATGGATGACAGGGGCCAGCAGTTCTTC
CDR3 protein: CVIMDDRGQQFF

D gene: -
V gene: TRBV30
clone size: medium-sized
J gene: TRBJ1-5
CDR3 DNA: TGTGCCTGGAGTGTAGATGGGGGGGTTTGGCAGCCCCAGCATTTT
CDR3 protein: CAWSVDGGVWQPQHF

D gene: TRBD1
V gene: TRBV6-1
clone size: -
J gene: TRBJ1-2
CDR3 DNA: TGTGCCAGTAGACAGGGTACTAACTATGGCTACACCTTC
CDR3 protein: CASRQGTNYGYTF

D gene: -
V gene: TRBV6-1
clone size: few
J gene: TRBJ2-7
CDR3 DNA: TGTGCCAGCACTATAAATTGGGGGAGCGAGCAGTACTTC
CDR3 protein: CASTINWGSEQYF

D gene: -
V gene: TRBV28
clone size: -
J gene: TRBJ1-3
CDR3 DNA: TGTGCCAGCCACAGGGCTGGGTCTGGAAACACCATATATTTT
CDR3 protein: CASHRAGSGNTIYF

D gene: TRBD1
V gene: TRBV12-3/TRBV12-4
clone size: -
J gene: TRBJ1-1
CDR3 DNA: TGTGCCAGCAGTGACGGACAGGGGGGCACTGAAGCTTTCTTT
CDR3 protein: CASSDGQGGTEAFF

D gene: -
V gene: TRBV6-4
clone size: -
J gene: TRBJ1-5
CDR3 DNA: TGTGCCAGCAGTGACTCACGGCAGGATTTTAGCAATCAGCCCCAGCATTTT
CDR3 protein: CASSDSRQDFSNQPQHF

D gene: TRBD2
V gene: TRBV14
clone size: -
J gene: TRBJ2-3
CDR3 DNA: TGTGCCAGCAGCCCCCACCGACTAGCGGGAGCTATAGATACGCAGTATTTT
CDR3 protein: CASSPHRLAGAIDTQYF

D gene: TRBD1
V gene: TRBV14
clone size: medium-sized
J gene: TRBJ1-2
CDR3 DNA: TGTGCCAGCAGCCCGCGGGACAGGGGGCGCAACTATGGCTACACCTTC
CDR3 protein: CASSPRDRGRNYGYTF

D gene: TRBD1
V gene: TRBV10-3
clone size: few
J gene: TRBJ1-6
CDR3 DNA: TGTGCCATCAGTGAGCCCGGGACAGGGGATTCACCCCTCCACTTT
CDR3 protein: CAISEPGTGDSPLHF

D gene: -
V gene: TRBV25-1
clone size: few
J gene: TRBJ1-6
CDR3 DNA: TGTGCCAGCAGGCTACAGAATTCACCCCTCCACTTT
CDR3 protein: CASRLQNSPLHF

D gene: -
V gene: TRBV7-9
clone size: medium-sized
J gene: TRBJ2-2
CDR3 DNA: TGTGCCAGCAGCTTATCACTTCTGAACACCGGGGAGCTGTTTTTT
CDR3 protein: CASSLSLLNTGELFF

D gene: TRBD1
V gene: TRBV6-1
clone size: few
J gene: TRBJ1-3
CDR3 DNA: TGTGACGGCAGCCTGACAGGGGAGGGTTCCGGAAACACCGTATATTTT
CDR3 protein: CDGSLTGEGSGNTVYF

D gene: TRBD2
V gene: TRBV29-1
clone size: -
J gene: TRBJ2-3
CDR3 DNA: TGCAGCGTTCAAAAGGGACTAGGTCTGGATACGCAGTATTTT
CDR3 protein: CSVQKGLGLDTQYF

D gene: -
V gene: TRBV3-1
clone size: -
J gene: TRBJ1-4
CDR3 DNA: TGTGCCAGCAGCCAAAGGGGCAGGGTCGGTGAAAAACTGTTTTTT
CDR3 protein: CASSQRGRVGEKLFF

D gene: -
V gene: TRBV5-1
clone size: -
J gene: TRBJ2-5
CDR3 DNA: TGCGCATGCAGCATGGGCCAAGAGACCCAGTACTTC
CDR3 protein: CACSMGQETQYF

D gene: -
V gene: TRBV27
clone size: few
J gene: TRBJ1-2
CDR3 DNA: TGTGCCAGCAGCCGTAAGGCCGGGACGGCCAGCCCTGGCTACACCTTC
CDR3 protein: CASSRKAGTASPGYTF

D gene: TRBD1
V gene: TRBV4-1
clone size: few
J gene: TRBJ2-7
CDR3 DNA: TGCGCCAGCAGCCAAGCCGGGACAGGGACCTACGAGCAGTACTTC
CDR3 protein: CASSQAGTGTYEQYF

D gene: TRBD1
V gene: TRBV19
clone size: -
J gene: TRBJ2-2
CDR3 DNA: TGTGCCAGTAGTAAAAACAGGGGGGACACCGGGGAGCTGTTTTTT
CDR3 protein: CASSKNRGDTGELFF

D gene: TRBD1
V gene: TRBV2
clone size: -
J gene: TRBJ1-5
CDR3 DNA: TGTGCCAGCAGTCAAAGGACAGGGAGTCAGCCCCAGCATTTT
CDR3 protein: CASSQRTGSQPQHF

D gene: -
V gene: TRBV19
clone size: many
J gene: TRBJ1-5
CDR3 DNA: TGTGCCAGTAGTACTGGAGGGGGTAGCAGTCAGCCCCAGCATTTT
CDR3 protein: CASSTGGGSSQPQHF

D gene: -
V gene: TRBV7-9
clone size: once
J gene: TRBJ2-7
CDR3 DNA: TGTGCCAGCAGCTTAAAGGGCGACACCTACGAGCAGTACTTC
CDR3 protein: CASSLKGDTYEQYF

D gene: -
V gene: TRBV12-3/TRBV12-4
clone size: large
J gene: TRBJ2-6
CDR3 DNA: TGTGCCAGCAGTTTATTCCAGGCTAGTGGGGCCAACGTCCTGACTTTC
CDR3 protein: CASSLFQASGANVLTF

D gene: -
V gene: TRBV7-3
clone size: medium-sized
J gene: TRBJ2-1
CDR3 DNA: TGTGCCAGCAGCCCCGGGACGGCCGGCTATGAGCAGTTCTTC
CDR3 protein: CASSPGTAGYEQFF

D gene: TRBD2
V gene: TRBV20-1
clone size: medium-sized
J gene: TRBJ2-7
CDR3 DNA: TGCAGTGCTAGGCTACTAGCGGGAGTATACGAGCAGTACTTC
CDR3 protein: CSARLLAGVYEQYF

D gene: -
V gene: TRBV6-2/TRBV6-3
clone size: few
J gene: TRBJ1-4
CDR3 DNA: TGTGCCAGCAGTTCGACGTTCTTCGGAGAAAAACTGTTTTTT
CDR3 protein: CASSSTFFGEKLFF

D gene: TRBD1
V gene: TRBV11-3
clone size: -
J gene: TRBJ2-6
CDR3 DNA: TGTGCCAGCAGCTTAGGATTCACCGGGACAGGGGTTCCTGGGGCCAACGTCCTGACTTTC
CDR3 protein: CASSLGFTGTGVPGANVLTF

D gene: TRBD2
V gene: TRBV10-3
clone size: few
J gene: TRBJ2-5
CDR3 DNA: TGTGCCATCGGTCCTTCTAGCGGCCAAGATACCCAGTACTTC
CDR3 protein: CAIGPSSGQDTQYF

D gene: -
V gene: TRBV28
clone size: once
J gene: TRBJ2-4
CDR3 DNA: TGTGCCAGCAGTTTAGGGGGGACGACCAACAACATTCAGTACTTC
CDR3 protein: CASSLGGTTNNIQYF

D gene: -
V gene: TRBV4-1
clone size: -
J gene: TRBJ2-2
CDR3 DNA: TGCGCCAGCAGCCAAGTTGTAGGCAGGGGTTACGCGAACACCGGGGAGCTGTTTTTT
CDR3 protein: CASSQVVGRGYANTGELFF

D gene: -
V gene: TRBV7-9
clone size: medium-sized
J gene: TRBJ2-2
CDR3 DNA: TGTGCCAGCAGCTCCAAAGGGGAGGCGAACACCGGGGAGCTGTTTTTT
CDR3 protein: CASSSKGEANTGELFF

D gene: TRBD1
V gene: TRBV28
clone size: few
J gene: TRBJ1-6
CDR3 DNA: TGTGCCAGCAGGGGTCGGACAGGGGGCGATTCACCCCTCCACTTT
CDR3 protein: CASRGRTGGDSPLHF

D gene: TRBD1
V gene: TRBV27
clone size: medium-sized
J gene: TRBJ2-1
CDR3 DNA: TGTGCCAGCAGCCGGACAGGGGCCCTTAATGAGCAGTTCTTC
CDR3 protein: CASSRTGALNEQFF